The 16 T cell receptor beta chains in this list originate from one sample, sequenced in a study of early T cells in non-severe SARS-CoV-2 infection. Each CDR3 protein gets one entry after TCRdb re-called the 5' RACE reads with MiXCR. Of under 85,000 distinct CDR3 sequences in the sample, 11% to 15% are singletons; the top ten hold over 9.5%. The sequencing input was whole blood. The receptors were sampled from an adult who was a healthcare worker with PCR-confirmed SARS-CoV-2 infection or an uninfected control (not recorded which).

This clonotype was counted a few times. V is TRBV28 and J is TRBJ1-5; 8 bases agree with TRBD1. Germline CDR1 reads MDHEN; CDR2 reads SYDVKM. The CDR3 loop spans 18 amino acids. V shed 1 base and J 2 bases; nucleotides not matched to a gene: 10. The CDR3 spells CASSLLFGTGGGNQPQHF. DNA of the CDR3: TGTGCCAGCAGTTTATTATTCGGGACAGGAGGTGGCAATCAGCCCCAGCATTTT.

This clonotype was found many times. V gene TRBV7-6 combines with J gene TRBJ2-5, with TRBD2 as a possible D gene (5 bases). The germline V gene encodes CDR1 SGHVS and CDR2 FNYEAQ. Trimming removed 5 bases from V and 0 bases from J, with 10 bases in between. The CDR3 spans 14 residues. The CDR3 DNA follows: TGTGCCAGCAGCGCGACGGGAAACCAAGAGACCCAGTACTTC. It translates to CASSATGNQETQYF.

This clonotype has ten or more counts. The chain joins TRBV6-4 to TRBJ1-1; no definite D call. Trimming removed 2 bases at V and 1 base at J, with 5 bases between. The germline V gene encodes CDR1 MRHNA and CDR2 SNTAGT. CDR3 length: 13 amino acids. The CDR3 loop reads CASSDGENTEAFF. CDR3 nucleotides: TGTGCCAGCAGTGACGGAGAGAACACTGAAGCTTTCTTT.

This clonotype was detected only once. The chain uses TRBV29-1 and TRBJ2-1; D tentatively reads TRBD1 or TRBD2 (6 bases each). Germline lookup yields CDR1 SQVTM and CDR2 ANQGSEA. There are 10 residues in the CDR3. CDR3: CGGQNNEQFF. The CDR3 DNA sequence: TGCGGGGGGCAGAACAATGAGCAGTTCTTC.

This chain links TRBV7-8 with TRBJ2-6, with a weak D call TRBD1 (6 bases). Trimming shortened V by 5 bases and J by 0 bases, and 11 bases separated the two germline ends. The germline V gene has CDR1 SGHVS and CDR2 FQNEAQ. This CDR3 has 16 residues. CDR3 coding DNA: TGTGCCAGCAGCCCCCAGACAGGCTCTGGGGCCAACGTCCTGACTTTC. It yields the protein CASSPQTGSGANVLTF.

The chain couples TRBV11-3 to TRBJ2-3; D not resolved. Germline V lookup: CDR1 SGHNT, CDR2 YENEEA. This CDR3 has 13 residues. V lost 5 bases to trimming and J lost 6 bases, with 12 bases between them. The CDR3 region is CASSRVMLDTQYF. CDR3 nucleotide sequence: TGTGCCAGCAGCCGCGTGATGCTTGATACGCAGTATTTT.

V usage is TRBV25-1 and J usage is TRBJ1-6; D is ambiguous. V dropped 0 bases and J dropped 6 bases, with 0 bases sitting between them. CDR1 and CDR2 from the germline V gene are MGHDK and SYGVNS. The CDR3 has 12 residues. Written as DNA, the CDR3 is TGTGCCAGCAGTGAATATAATTCACCCCTCCACTTT. It encodes CASSEYNSPLHF.

The chain is built from TRBV29-1 and TRBJ2-2; tentatively, D is TRBD1 (6 bases). The V gene lost 7 bases and the J gene lost 6 bases, with 18 bases spanning the gap. Germline V CDR1 and CDR2: SQVTM, ANQGSEA. The length of the CDR3 is 14 residues. This CDR3 reads CSGSTGSEAGELFF. The CDR3 region has the DNA TGCAGCGGCTCAACAGGGAGTGAGGCCGGGGAGCTGTTTTTT.

This clonotype was picked up a small number of times. The V call is TRBV7-6, the J call TRBJ2-3; 11 bases are shared with TRBD2. The CDR3 is made up of 16 amino acids. CDR1 SGHVS and CDR2 FNYEAQ come from the germline V gene. V lost 5 bases and J lost 2; bases outside the gene matches: 6. The CDR3 DNA reads TGTGCCAGCAGCCCGACTAGCGGGGCCGTCACAGATACGCAGTATTTT. This codes for CASSPTSGAVTDTQYF.

This clonotype was counted a few times. The germline gene is not matched at one end of the junction; a read error may be the cause. The chain joins TRBV2 to TRBJ2-3; TRBD2 matches 11 bases. The V gene's germline CDR1 is SNHLY and CDR2 FYNNEI. This CDR3 is 12 amino acids long. The CDR3 DNA reads as TGTGCCGGCAGACTAGCGGGGGATACGCAGTATTTT. Its protein is CAGRLAGDTQYF.

The chain couples TRBV29-1 to TRBJ2-2; TRBD1 matches 9 bases. CDR3 length: 14 amino acids. The germline V gene encodes CDR1 SQVTM and CDR2 ANQGSEA. The V gene end was trimmed by 6 bases and the J gene end by 6 bases; junction bases not matched to a gene: 8. This CDR3 reads CSVGLGTGPGELFF. CDR3 in DNA: TGCAGCGTGGGCCTAGGGACAGGGCCCGGGGAGCTGTTTTTT.

This clonotype appeared a few times. The rearrangement uses TRBV3-1 and TRBJ2-5; the D is unclear. Germline loops: CDR1 LGHDT, CDR2 YNNKEL (reference sequence). V was clipped by 3 bases and J by 3 bases, with 8 bases between them. This CDR3 region has 13 residues. DNA of the CDR3: TGTGCCAGCAGCCACCTCGCCGAAGAGACCCAGTACTTC. The encoded protein is CASSHLAEETQYF.

V usage is TRBV11-2 and J usage is TRBJ2-2; D may be TRBD1 (6 bases). Germline assignment: CDR1 SGHAT and CDR2 FQNNGV. The CDR3 spans 16 residues. V dropped 2 bases and J dropped 5 bases, with 15 bases sitting between them. The DNA for the CDR3 is TGTGCCAGCAGCTTAACCCCGGACAGAGCTACCGGGGAGCTGTTTTTT. Translated, it gives CASSLTPDRATGELFF.

The chain is built from TRBV15 and TRBJ1-1; D is undetermined. V shed 0 bases and J shed 3 bases, with 8 bases lying between them. This CDR3 region has 14 residues. CDR1 and CDR2 (germline): LNHNV, YYDKDF (reference sequence). The CDR3 bases are TGTGCCACCAGCAGAGATCCTAAGGACACTGAAGCTTTCTTT. This codes for CATSRDPKDTEAFF.

This clonotype was recorded at least ten times. The rearrangement uses TRBV5-1 and TRBJ1-2; D is ambiguous. Germline CDR1 is SGHRS and CDR2 is YFSETQ. The germline V and J ends were trimmed by 6 bases and 7 bases, with 4 bases remaining between them. The length of the CDR3 is 9 residues. The CDR3, as DNA: TGCGCCAGCAATTCTGGCTACACCTTC. As protein: CASNSGYTF.

The chain is built from TRBV28 and TRBJ2-7, with D perhaps matching TRBD2 (5 bases). CDR3 length: 17 amino acids. Germline CDR1 is MDHEN and CDR2 is SYDVKM. V shed 4 bases and J shed 4 bases, with 23 bases lying between them. The DNA for the CDR3 is TGTGCCAGCAGTTGGGATTTGGGTAGCGTGGGCCCGTACGAGCAGTACTTC. It is translated as CASSWDLGSVGPYEQYF.